The 20 T cell receptor beta chains listed next were all sequenced from one sample in a study of identical twins. MiXCR, applied by TCRdb to the 5' RACE reads, yields one record per CDR3 protein. The data contain 300,000 or so distinct CDR3 sequences, roughly 10% of them seen just once; the ten biggest clones take up 7% to 8.5%. These data also formed part of another study, on yellow fever vaccine responses in identical twins.

Sequencing used CD8+ T cells sorted from blood. All receptors derive from a young woman in good health.

The CDR3 here is CSVGVGEQYF. The CDR3 DNA sequence: TGCAGCGTTGGCGTAGGCGAGCAGTACTTC. V is TRBV29-1 and J is TRBJ2-7, with unresolved D. The CDR3 is made up of 10 amino acids. In germline, CDR1 is SQVTM, CDR2 ANQGSEA. V lost 4 bases and J 6 bases, leaving 7 bases between the germline ends.

This clonotype was counted a few times. This chain joins TRBV7-6 and TRBJ1-1; D gene uncertain. The CDR3 length is 13 residues. Looked up from germline, CDR1 is SGHVS and CDR2 is FNYEAQ. V lost 4 bases, J lost 6 bases, and 12 bases lay in between. This CDR3 reads CASSSHTGPEAFF. CDR3 nucleotide sequence: TGTGCCAGCAGCTCCCATACCGGGCCTGAAGCTTTCTTT.

This clonotype was recorded at least ten times. The chain joins TRBV5-6 to TRBJ2-7; TRBD1 might be the D (7 bases). Germline loops: CDR1 SGHDT, CDR2 YYEEEE. The CDR3 covers 15 residues. Trimming removed 1 base from V and 1 base from J, with 12 bases in between. The CDR3 DNA reads TGTGCCAGCAGCTTGAGAGCAGGGGGGTCCTACGAGCAGTACTTC. Translated: CASSLRAGGSYEQYF.

This chain links TRBV7-9 with TRBJ2-7, with D possibly TRBD2 on 6 matching bases. CDR3 length: 14 amino acids. Per the germline V gene, CDR1 is SEHNR and CDR2 is FQNEAQ (reference sequence). Trimming shortened V by 5 bases and J by 0 bases, and 11 bases separated the two germline ends. Written as DNA, the CDR3 is TGTGCCAGCAGCCCACGGGAGAGCTCCTACGAGCAGTACTTC. It codes for CASSPRESSYEQYF.

This clonotype occurred many times. V gene TRBV29-1 combines with J gene TRBJ1-2; TRBD1 might be the D (6 bases). Germline V lookup: CDR1 SQVTM, CDR2 ANQGSEA. This CDR3 is built from 14 residues. V was clipped by 3 bases and J by 4 bases, with 15 bases between them. CDR3 nucleotides: TGCAGCGTTGAGGGGGGGGCGCTGAGCTATGGCTACACCTTC. The encoded protein is CSVEGGALSYGYTF. The whole variable domain, filled in from reference TRBV29-1 and TRBJ1-2, reads SAVISQKPSRDICQRGTSLTIQCQVDSQVTMMFWYRQQPGQSLTLIATANQGSEATYESGFVIDKFPISRPNLTFSTLTVSNMSPEDSSIYLCSVEGGALSYGYTFGSGTRLTVV.

There are a few counts of this clonotype. V gene TRBV10-3 combines with J gene TRBJ1-2, with 8 bases fitting TRBD1. The junction had 12 bases not matched to a gene; V was cut back by 8 bases and J by 7 bases. This CDR3 spans 14 amino acids. Germline-derived CDR1 and CDR2 are ENHRY and SYGVKD. The CDR3 is CAIEREDRAGGYTF. The DNA of the CDR3 is TGTGCCATCGAGAGAGAGGACAGGGCCGGTGGCTACACCTTC.

This clonotype occurred many times. The V and J genes are TRBV25-1 and TRBJ1-6; tentatively, D is TRBD1 (6 bases). The ends were cut back, 4 bases at V and 5 bases at J, with 9 bases in the middle. CDR3 length equals 14 residues. The germline V gene has CDR1 MGHDK and CDR2 SYGVNS. As DNA, the CDR3 is TGTGCCAGCAGTGGGAGGGGGGATAATTCACCCCTCCACTTT. Translation gives CASSGRGDNSPLHF.

This chain connects TRBV15 to TRBJ1-2; 9 bases agree with TRBD1. Germline V lookup: CDR1 LNHNV, CDR2 YYDKDF (reference sequence). V lost 3 bases, J lost 4 bases, and 6 bases stayed unmatched. The CDR3 is made up of 15 amino acids. The CDR3 DNA reads TGTGCCACCAGCAGTGGGGACAGGGTGCTCTATGGCTACACCTTC. Translated: CATSSGDRVLYGYTF.

The rearrangement joins TRBV5-1 to TRBJ1-6; 7 positions agree with TRBD1. This CDR3 is 17 amino acids long. Trimming removed 4 bases from V and 0 bases from J; junction bases left unmatched: 7. Germline lookup yields CDR1 SGHRS and CDR2 YFSETQ. Here the CDR3 reads CASSGGTASSYNSPLHF. The CDR3 region has the DNA TGCGCCAGCAGCGGCGGGACAGCGAGCTCCTATAATTCACCCCTCCACTTT.

The chain couples TRBV9 to TRBJ2-5; D tentatively fits TRBD1 or TRBD2 (5 bases each). V was pared by 3 bases and J by 4 bases, with 10 bases between. CDR1 and CDR2 (germline): SGDLS, YYNGEE. The CDR3 loop spans 13 amino acids. CDR3 coding DNA: TGTGCCAGCAGCGACCGGGGCCCAGAGACCCAGTACTTC. Translating it yields CASSDRGPETQYF. Variable domain in full (rest from reference TRBV9 and TRBJ2-5): DSGVTQTPKHLITATGQRVTLRCSPRSGDLSVYWYQQSLDQGLQFLIQYYNGEERAKGNILERFSAQQFPDLHSELNLSSLELGDSALYFCASSDRGPETQYFGPGTRLLVL.

The table lists this clonotype with many counts. The CDR3: CASSHRGHVPTYEQYF. CDR3 DNA: TGTGCCAGCAGCCATAGGGGTCACGTTCCGACCTACGAGCAGTACTTC. The J gene is TRBJ2-7, the V gene TRBV7-9; the D gene is possibly TRBD1 (5 bases). The V gene's germline CDR1 is SEHNR and CDR2 FQNEAQ (reference sequence). The CDR3 sequence is 16 residues long. Trimming took off 5 bases at V and 2 bases at J, with 19 bases between the two ends. The full variable domain, in which reference TRBV7-9 and TRBJ2-7 provide the parts outside the CDR3, is DTGVSQNPRHKITKRGQNVTFRCDPISEHNRLYWYRQTLGQGPEFLTYFQNEAQLEKSRLLSDRFSAERPKGSFSTLEIQRTEQGDSAMYLCASSHRGHVPTYEQYFGPGTRLTVT.

J is TRBJ2-1 and V is TRBV7-9; 11 bases agree with TRBD1. Germline values: CDR1 SEHNR, CDR2 FQNEAQ (reference sequence). This CDR3 has 17 residues. The junction had 14 bases not matched to a gene; V was cut back by 5 bases and J by 8 bases. CDR3 bases: TGTGCCAGCAGCGACCCTCCGGGACAGGGGGTATTGGATGAGCAGTTCTTC. It encodes CASSDPPGQGVLDEQFF.

This clonotype was seen more than once but under ten times. V and J are TRBV28 and TRBJ2-7, with D maybe TRBD1 (6 bases). Germline loops: CDR1 MDHEN, CDR2 SYDVKM. This CDR3 comprises 15 residues. Trimming left V 5 bases short and J 3 bases short, with 17 bases between. The CDR3 bases are TGTGCCAGCAGTCCTCCGGGGCAGGGGATCTACGAGCAGTACTTC. Encoded protein: CASSPPGQGIYEQYF.

This clonotype was detected only a few times. The chain carries TRBV29-1 and TRBJ2-1; perhaps TRBD2 as D (5 bases). From germline, CDR1 is SQVTM and CDR2 ANQGSEA. The CDR3 has 13 residues. V lost 4 bases to trimming and J lost 0 bases, with 7 bases between them. Here the CDR3 reads CSVGAVSYNEQFF. The CDR3 region has the DNA TGCAGCGTTGGAGCGGTCTCCTACAATGAGCAGTTCTTC.

This clonotype was seen only a few times. V and J are TRBV7-9 and TRBJ2-7; no clear D. The ends were cut back, 3 bases at V and 4 bases at J, with 13 bases in the middle. Germline-derived CDR1 and CDR2 are SEHNR and FQNEAQ (reference sequence). The CDR3 has 14 residues. CDR3 loop: CASSFNSVQYEQYF. CDR3 DNA: TGTGCCAGCAGCTTTAATTCAGTACAGTACGAGCAGTACTTC.

This clonotype was seen at least ten times. The V and J genes are TRBV5-1 and TRBJ2-7; D unclear. This CDR3 comprises 15 residues. Looked up from germline, CDR1 is SGHRS and CDR2 is YFSETQ. Trimming took 0 bases from V and 2 from J, leaving 12 bases between them. The CDR3 DNA is TGCGCCAGCAGCTTGGCGGATCCACTCCCCTACGAGCAGTACTTC. It specifies CASSLADPLPYEQYF.

The chain couples TRBV24-1 to TRBJ2-3; D unresolved. Trimming shortened V by 3 bases and J by 4 bases, and 22 bases separated the two germline ends. The CDR3 consists of 18 residues. Germline CDR1 is KGHDR and CDR2 is SFDVKD. This CDR3 is CATSDPRTSQAPSDTQYF. The CDR3 DNA reads TGTGCCACCAGTGATCCACGGACCTCACAAGCCCCGTCAGATACGCAGTATTTT.

The V and J genes are TRBV20-1 and TRBJ1-4, with D maybe TRBD1 (5 bases). From germline, CDR1 is DFQATT and CDR2 SNEGSKA (reference sequence). The V gene lost 3 bases and the J gene lost 7 bases, with 12 bases spanning the gap. This CDR3 is built from 13 residues. The CDR3 loop is CSASSQGSEKLFF. The CDR3 region has the DNA TGCAGTGCTAGTAGTCAGGGTAGTGAAAAACTGTTTTTT.

This clonotype was seen a handful of times. The rearrangement joins TRBV12-3 or TRBV12-4 to TRBJ2-3; D might be TRBD2 (5 bases). The CDR3 is 13 residues long. Trimming took 6 bases from V and 3 from J, leaving 10 bases between them. The CDR3 region is CASRSGLTDTQYF. The CDR3, as DNA: TGTGCCAGCAGGTCAGGACTGACAGATACGCAGTATTTT.

This clonotype has just one count. This could be a read error, since a much larger clone is one nucleotide away. V is TRBV4-3 and J is TRBJ2-7; 7 nucleotides align to TRBD2. Per the germline V gene, CDR1 is LGHNA and CDR2 is YSLEER. There are 15 residues in the CDR3. CDR3 protein: CASSQAHGGTYGQYF. The CDR3 nucleotides are TGCGCCAGCAGCCAAGCCCACGGGGGGACCTACGGGCAGTACTTC.